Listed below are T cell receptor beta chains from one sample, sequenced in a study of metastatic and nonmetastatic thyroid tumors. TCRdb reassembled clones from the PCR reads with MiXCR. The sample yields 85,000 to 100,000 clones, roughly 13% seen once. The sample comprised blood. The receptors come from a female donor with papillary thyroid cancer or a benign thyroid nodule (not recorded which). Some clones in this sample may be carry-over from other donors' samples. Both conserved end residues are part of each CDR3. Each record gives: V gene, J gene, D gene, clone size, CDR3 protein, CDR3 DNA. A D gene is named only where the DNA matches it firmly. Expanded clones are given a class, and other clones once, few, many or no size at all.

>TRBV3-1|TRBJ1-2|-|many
CASSPGRLYGYTF
TGTGCCAGCAGCCCGGGTAGGCTCTATGGCTACACCTTC
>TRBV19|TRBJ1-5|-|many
CASRGAQGQPQHF
TGTGCCAGTAGGGGGGCCCAGGGGCAGCCCCAGCATTTT
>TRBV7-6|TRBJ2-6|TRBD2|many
CASSPREGLSGANVLTF
TGTGCCAGCAGCCCTCGGGAGGGGCTGAGTGGGGCCAACGTCCTGACTTTC
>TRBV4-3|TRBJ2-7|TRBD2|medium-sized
CASSQTSGRAYEQYF
TGCGCCAGCAGCCAAACTAGCGGGAGGGCCTACGAGCAGTACTTC
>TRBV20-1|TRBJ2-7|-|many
CSARPGPYYEQYF
TGCAGTGCTCGCCCGGGCCCCTACTACGAGCAGTACTTC
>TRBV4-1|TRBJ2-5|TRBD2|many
CASSPERRGIGQETQYF
TGCGCCAGCAGCCCCGAGCGGCGGGGGATAGGGCAAGAGACCCAGTACTTC
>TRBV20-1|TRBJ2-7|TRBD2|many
CSAKSGTSGRAGEQYF
TGCAGTGCTAAGTCCGGGACTAGCGGGAGGGCCGGCGAGCAGTACTTC
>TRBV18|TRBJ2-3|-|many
CASSRSPIGQSGTDTQYF
TGTGCCAGCTCACGGAGCCCTATCGGACAGTCCGGCACAGATACGCAGTATTTT
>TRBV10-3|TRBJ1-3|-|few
CAISEQNTIYF
TGCGCCATCAGTGAGCAGAACACCATATATTTT
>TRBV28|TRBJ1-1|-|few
CASSNPPGGVTEALF
TGTGCCAGCAGTAACCCCCCGGGGGGCGTGACTGAAGCTCTCTTT
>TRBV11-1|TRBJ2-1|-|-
CASSERVDNEQFF
TGTGCCAGCTCAGAACGGGTAGACAATGAGCAGTTCTTC